Listed below are T cell receptor beta chains from one sample, sequenced in a study of T cell changes during pregnancy in multiple sclerosis. Profiling relied on immunoSEQ multiplex PCR, and the TCRdb table lists in-frame clones only, not all of them. Of about 79,000 clones listed, about 90% are singletons. Sequencing was performed on CD4+ T cells from peripheral blood mononuclear cells, taken in the second trimester of pregnancy. The source is a female donor with multiple sclerosis, enrolled in a pregnancy study. Each CDR3 is given with its conserved first and last residue. Each record gives: V gene, J gene, D gene, clone size, CDR3 DNA, CDR3 protein. A D gene is named only where the DNA matches it firmly. Some rows mark clone size as missing; the rest say once, few, many or name a class of expanded clone.

V gene: TRBV11-2; J gene: TRBJ1-1; D gene: .; clone size: .; CDR3 DNA: TGTGCCAGCAGCTTAGGTGAAGGGGGTGGTACTGAAGCTTTCTTT; CDR3 protein: CASSLGEGGGTEAFF
V gene: TRBV5-4; J gene: TRBJ2-7; D gene: .; clone size: once; CDR3 DNA: TGTGCCAGCAGCTTGGCAGGCCGAACCTACGAGCAGTACTTC; CDR3 protein: CASSLAGRTYEQYF
V gene: TRBV2; J gene: TRBJ1-6; D gene: .; clone size: .; CDR3 DNA: TGTGCCAGCAGTGATGGCCGGGGATACGATAATTCACCCCTCCACTTT; CDR3 protein: CASSDGRGYDNSPLHF
V gene: TRBV9; J gene: TRBJ2-2; D gene: .; clone size: .; CDR3 DNA: TGTGCCAGCAGCGTAGCGTTACTAGCTTTAGGGAACACCGGGGAGCTGTTTTTT; CDR3 protein: CASSVALLALGNTGELFF
V gene: TRBV5-1; J gene: TRBJ2-1; D gene: TRBD1; clone size: .; CDR3 DNA: TGCGCCAGCAGCTCCCGGGACAGGAACAATGAGCAGTTCTTC; CDR3 protein: CASSSRDRNNEQFF
V gene: TRBV5-1; J gene: TRBJ2-2; D gene: TRBD2; clone size: .; CDR3 DNA: TGCGCCAGCAGCTCACGGCGGGGGGAGGCCGTACGTTACACCGGGGAGCTGTTTTTT; CDR3 protein: CASSSRRGEAVRYTGELFF
V gene: TRBV6-4; J gene: TRBJ1-5; D gene: TRBD1; clone size: .; CDR3 DNA: TGTGCCAGCAGTGATTTGGCAGGGGGCGGTCAGCCCCAGCATTTT; CDR3 protein: CASSDLAGGGQPQHF
V gene: TRBV2; J gene: TRBJ2-2; D gene: TRBD1; clone size: few; CDR3 DNA: TGTGCCAGCGGTGTGACGACAGGGCATTTTACCGGGGAGCTGTTTTTT; CDR3 protein: CASGVTTGHFTGELFF
V gene: TRBV27; J gene: TRBJ2-3; D gene: .; clone size: .; CDR3 DNA: TGTGCCAGCAGAGGGTGGGCTAGCCGGAGCCCAGATACGCAGTATTTT; CDR3 protein: CASRGWASRSPDTQYF
V gene: TRBV7-9; J gene: TRBJ2-3; D gene: TRBD1; clone size: .; CDR3 DNA: TGTGCCAGCAGCTTAGACAGGGGGGTAGATACGCAGTATTTT; CDR3 protein: CASSLDRGVDTQYF
V gene: TRBV15; J gene: TRBJ2-7; D gene: .; clone size: once; CDR3 DNA: TGTGCCACCAGCAGAGACAGGGCCCTGTTCTACGAGCAGTACTTC; CDR3 protein: CATSRDRALFYEQYF
V gene: TRBV11-2; J gene: TRBJ2-7; D gene: .; clone size: .; CDR3 DNA: TGTGCCAGCAGCTTAGTTATAAGTAAGAGGACCTACGAGCAGTACTTC; CDR3 protein: CASSLVISKRTYEQYF
V gene: TRBV7-2; J gene: TRBJ2-1; D gene: TRBD1; clone size: .; CDR3 DNA: TGTGCCAGCAGCTTAAACCCCATTGACAGGGGGCGCTTCTTC; CDR3 protein: CASSLNPIDRGRFF
V gene: TRBV2; J gene: TRBJ1-5; D gene: .; clone size: once; CDR3 DNA: TGTGCCAGCAGCCCCAACAACAATCAGCCCCAGCATTTT; CDR3 protein: CASSPNNNQPQHF
V gene: TRBV11-2; J gene: TRBJ2-2; D gene: TRBD1; clone size: .; CDR3 DNA: TGTGCCAGCAGCTCCAGGGGGCCCTACACCGGGGAGCTGTTTTTT; CDR3 protein: CASSSRGPYTGELFF
V gene: TRBV19; J gene: TRBJ1-6; D gene: .; clone size: .; CDR3 DNA: TGTGCCAGTAGTGGAGACCGGGGTGGTAATTCACCCCTCCACTTT; CDR3 protein: CASSGDRGGNSPLHF
V gene: TRBV2; J gene: TRBJ1-3; D gene: .; clone size: .; CDR3 DNA: TGTGCCAGCAGTGAAACAGCAGTCCGGGGAAACACCAAATATTTT; CDR3 protein: CASSETAVRGNTKYF
V gene: TRBV7-9; J gene: TRBJ1-5; D gene: .; clone size: .; CDR3 DNA: TGTGCCAGCAGCTTGAACACCCAGCCCCAGCATTTT; CDR3 protein: CASSLNTQPQHF
V gene: TRBV6-5; J gene: TRBJ2-3; D gene: TRBD2; clone size: .; CDR3 DNA: TGTGCCAGCAGTTACGGACTAGCGGGAGCTGATACGCAGTATTTT; CDR3 protein: CASSYGLAGADTQYF
V gene: TRBV11-1; J gene: TRBJ2-1; D gene: TRBD2; clone size: .; CDR3 DNA: TGTGCCAGCAGCTTTTCTGGACTAGTAGGTAATGAGCAGTTCTTC; CDR3 protein: CASSFSGLVGNEQFF
V gene: TRBV6-1; J gene: TRBJ1-5; D gene: TRBD1; clone size: few; CDR3 DNA: TGTGCCAGCAGTGAATCGGGACAGGCAGGACAGCCCCAGCATTTT; CDR3 protein: CASSESGQAGQPQHF
V gene: TRBV5-4; J gene: TRBJ2-2; D gene: TRBD2; clone size: once; CDR3 DNA: TGTGCCAGCAGCTTGAAAGGGACTAGCGGGTGGTCCGGGGAGCTGTTTTTT; CDR3 protein: CASSLKGTSGWSGELFF
V gene: TRBV12-5; J gene: TRBJ1-2; D gene: .; clone size: .; CDR3 DNA: TGTGCTAGTGGTTTGGTACTGGGGGGGCGGGGAGGCTACACCTTC; CDR3 protein: CASGLVLGGRGGYTF
V gene: TRBV7-2; J gene: TRBJ2-1; D gene: TRBD1; clone size: .; CDR3 DNA: TGTGCCAGCAGCTTAGCGACAGGGGGCGCGTACAATGAGCAGTTCTTC; CDR3 protein: CASSLATGGAYNEQFF
V gene: TRBV19; J gene: TRBJ2-1; D gene: TRBD1; clone size: .; CDR3 DNA: TGTGCCAGTAGCCACGGACAGGGGACTTACAATGAGCAGTTCTTC; CDR3 protein: CASSHGQGTYNEQFF
V gene: TRBV7-2; J gene: TRBJ2-1; D gene: TRBD1; clone size: once; CDR3 DNA: TGTGCCAGCAGCTCGGGACAGTTAGACTACAATGAGCAGTTCTTC; CDR3 protein: CASSSGQLDYNEQFF
V gene: TRBV28; J gene: TRBJ2-6; D gene: .; clone size: .; CDR3 DNA: TGTGCCAGCAGTTTAACAACCTCTGGGGCCAACGTCCTGACTTTC; CDR3 protein: CASSLTTSGANVLTF
V gene: TRBV28; J gene: TRBJ1-4; D gene: .; clone size: .; CDR3 DNA: TGTGCCAGCAGTTCCCGACCAGGGGCTCTAAATGAAAAACTGTTTTTT; CDR3 protein: CASSSRPGALNEKLFF
V gene: TRBV6-1; J gene: TRBJ1-4; D gene: .; clone size: .; CDR3 DNA: TGTGCCAGCAGCTGGGACACAGTCTATGAAAAACTGTTTTTT; CDR3 protein: CASSWDTVYEKLFF